This T cell receptor beta chain appears in the sequencing data of a study of CD4 T cells in relation to SARS-CoV-2 and coronaviruses. Study information: ViraFEST: roughly ten-day antigen culture of PBMCs, then TCR beta CDR3 sequencing. No peptide or an HIV-1 Nef peptide pool served as negative control.

Unexposed donor CD4+ T cells date from about 2011-2019, before the COVID-19 pandemic. CD4+ T cells were isolated from the cells after 10 days of culture. As cell numbers allowed, unexposed-donor CD4+ T cells faced SARS-CoV-2 S/N and four cold-coronavirus spikes. Each well had about 2.2 million PBMCs in around 5% human AB serum with IL-2. As concerns this clone: Its antigen is as yet unknown.

Germline V CDR1 and CDR2: GTSNPN, SVGIG (reference sequence). The CDR3 consists of 14 residues. Deletions cut 3 bases from V and 5 bases from J, with 13 bases between. The assay was immunoSEQ multiplex PCR, and TCRdb's table has in-frame clones only and misses some. The sample shows under 35,000 clones, approximately 80% of them seen only once. Sample: CD4+ T cells from PBMCs, cultured in vitro. This receptor was identified in a human donor in good health. V and J are TRBV30 and TRBJ2-2; D gene unclear. The CDR3 region has the DNA TGTGCCTGGAGGGGTGGAATGAGGACCGGGGAGCTGTTTTTT. Translated: CAWRGGMRTGELFF.